This is a list of T cell receptor beta chains from one sample in a study of OX40 agonist ivuxolimab in advanced cancers. Profiled with immunoSEQ multiplex PCR; TCRdb holds only in-frame clones, not every one. The table shows fewer than 40,000 clones, with 70% to 80% occurring only once. Here the sequenced sample was CD4+ or CD8+ T cells sorted from blood, taken in a trial of the OX40 agonist ivuxolimab. The receptors shown here come from an adult with an advanced solid tumor such as melanoma, head and neck, liver or kidney cancer. The conserved cysteine and the conserved F or W are not part of the CDR3 here. The size entry is marked missing in some rows and otherwise reads once, few, many or a size class.

V: TRBV18
J: TRBJ2-1
size: -
CDR3: ASSINNEQF

V: TRBV13
J: TRBJ2-5
size: once
CDR3: ASSLGTVQETQY

V: TRBV27
J: TRBJ2-2
size: -
CDR3: ASRRTQGAGTGELF

V: TRBV5-1
J: TRBJ1-4
size: -
CDR3: ASSMDGKLF

V: TRBV10-2
J: TRBJ1-6
size: -
CDR3: ASRAHGKGRGDSPLH

V: TRBV19
J: TRBJ1-2
size: -
CDR3: ASSISTGIGYT

V: TRBV9
J: TRBJ2-7
size: -
CDR3: ASSSGDRVHHEQY

V: TRBV19
J: TRBJ1-5
size: -
CDR3: ANTPGQPQH

V: TRBV10-3
J: TRBJ2-2
size: -
CDR3: AITEQGQVAGELF

V: TRBV19
J: -
size: -
CDR3: ASSMGDGDYEQY

V: TRBV28
J: TRBJ2-3
size: -
CDR3: ASKTGGSTDTQY

V: TRBV19
J: TRBJ1-6
size: -
CDR3: ASSIQQGDGSPLH

V: TRBV19
J: TRBJ1-3
size: -
CDR3: ASISIAGNTIY

V: TRBV19
J: TRBJ2-3
size: medium-sized
CDR3: ASRSYSTDTQY

V: TRBV28
J: TRBJ2-3
size: -
CDR3: ASSSGAANPTDTQY

V: TRBV7-9
J: TRBJ2-7
size: -
CDR3: ASSLPTYEQY

V: TRBV2
J: TRBJ2-3
size: few
CDR3: ASSEQGYTQY

V: TRBV7-2
J: TRBJ1-5
size: -
CDR3: ASSLVGESNQPQH

V: TRBV6-1
J: TRBJ1-5
size: -
CDR3: ASSQQGAGNQPQH

V: TRBV7-9
J: TRBJ1-1
size: -
CDR3: ASSFTQGQWAF

V: TRBV27
J: TRBJ2-1
size: -
CDR3: ASSFLAEGGRHNEQF

V: TRBV18
J: TRBJ1-1
size: -
CDR3: ASSLRTDPAF

V: TRBV28
J: TRBJ1-1
size: -
CDR3: ASSFGGQFDTEAF

V: TRBV4-1
J: TRBJ1-3
size: -
CDR3: ASSHPRSGNTIY

V: TRBV11-2
J: TRBJ1-6
size: few
CDR3: ASSQGTGMSAPLH

V: TRBV7-7
J: TRBJ1-3
size: -
CDR3: ASSLTTYSGNTIY

V: TRBV19
J: TRBJ1-2
size: -
CDR3: ASSTTRGQAAGYT

V: TRBV27
J: TRBJ2-7
size: -
CDR3: ASSGAGGAWEQY